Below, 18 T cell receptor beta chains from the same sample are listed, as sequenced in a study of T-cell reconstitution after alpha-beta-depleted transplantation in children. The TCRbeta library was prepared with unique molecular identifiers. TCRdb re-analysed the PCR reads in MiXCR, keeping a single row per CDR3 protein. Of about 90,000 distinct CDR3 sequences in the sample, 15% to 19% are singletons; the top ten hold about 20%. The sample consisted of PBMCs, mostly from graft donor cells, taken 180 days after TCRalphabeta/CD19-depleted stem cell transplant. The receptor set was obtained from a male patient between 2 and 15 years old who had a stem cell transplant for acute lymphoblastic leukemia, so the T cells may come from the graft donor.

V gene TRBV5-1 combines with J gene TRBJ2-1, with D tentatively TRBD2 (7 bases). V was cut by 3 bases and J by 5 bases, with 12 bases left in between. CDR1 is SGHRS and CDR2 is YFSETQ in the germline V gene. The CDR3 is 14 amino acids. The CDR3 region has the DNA TGCGCCAGCAGCTGGCGGGGGCGGGACAATGAGCAGTTCTTC. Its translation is CASSWRGRDNEQFF.

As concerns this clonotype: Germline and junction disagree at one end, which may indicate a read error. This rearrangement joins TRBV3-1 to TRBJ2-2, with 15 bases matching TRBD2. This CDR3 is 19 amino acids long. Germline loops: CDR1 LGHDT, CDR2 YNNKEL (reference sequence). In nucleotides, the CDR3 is TGTACCAGCTGTCCTAGGACTAGCGGGGGGGCCGCGAACACCGGGGAGCTGTTTTTT. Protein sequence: CTSCPRTSGGAANTGELFF.

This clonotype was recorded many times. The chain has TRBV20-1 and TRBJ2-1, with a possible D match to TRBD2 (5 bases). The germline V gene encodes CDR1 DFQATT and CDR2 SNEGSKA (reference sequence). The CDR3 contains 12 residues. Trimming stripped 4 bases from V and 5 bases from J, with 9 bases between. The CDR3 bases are TGCAGTGCTAACGGGGAAGACAATGAGCAGTTCTTC. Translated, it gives CSANGEDNEQFF.

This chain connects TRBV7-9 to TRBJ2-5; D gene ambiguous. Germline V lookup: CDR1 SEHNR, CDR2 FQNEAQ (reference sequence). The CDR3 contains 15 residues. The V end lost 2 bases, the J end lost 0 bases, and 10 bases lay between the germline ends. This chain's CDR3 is CASSLWVVYQETQYF. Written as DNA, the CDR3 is TGTGCCAGCAGCTTATGGGTCGTGTACCAAGAGACCCAGTACTTC.

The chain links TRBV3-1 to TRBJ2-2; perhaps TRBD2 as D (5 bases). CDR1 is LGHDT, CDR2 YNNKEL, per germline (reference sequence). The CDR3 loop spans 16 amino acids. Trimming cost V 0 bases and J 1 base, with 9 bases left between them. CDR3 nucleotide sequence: TGTGCCAGCAGCCAAGAAGGGAGCAGGAACACCGGGGAGCTGTTTTTT. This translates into CASSQEGSRNTGELFF. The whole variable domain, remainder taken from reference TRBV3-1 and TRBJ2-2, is DTAVSQTPKYLVTQMGNDKSIKCEQNLGHDTMYWYKQDSKKFLKIMFSYNNKELIINETVPNRFSPKSPDKAHLNLHINSLELGDSAVYFCASSQEGSRNTGELFFGEGSRLTVL.

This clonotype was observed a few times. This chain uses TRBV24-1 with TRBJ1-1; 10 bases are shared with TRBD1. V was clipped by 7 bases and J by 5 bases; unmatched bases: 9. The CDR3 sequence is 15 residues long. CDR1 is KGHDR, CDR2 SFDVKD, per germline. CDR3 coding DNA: TGTGCCACCAGGGGGGCGACGGGACAGGGGACTGAAGCTTTCTTT. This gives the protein CATRGATGQGTEAFF.

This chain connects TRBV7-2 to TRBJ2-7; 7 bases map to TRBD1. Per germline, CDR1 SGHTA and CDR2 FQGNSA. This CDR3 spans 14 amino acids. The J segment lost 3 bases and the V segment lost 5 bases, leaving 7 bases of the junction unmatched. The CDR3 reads CASSQQGPLYEQYF. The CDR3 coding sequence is TGTGCCAGCAGCCAACAGGGGCCCCTCTACGAGCAGTACTTC.

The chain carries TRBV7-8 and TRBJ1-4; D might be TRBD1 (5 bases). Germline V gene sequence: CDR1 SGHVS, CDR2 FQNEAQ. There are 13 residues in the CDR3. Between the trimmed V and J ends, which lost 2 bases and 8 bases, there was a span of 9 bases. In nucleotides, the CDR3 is TGTGCCAGCAGCTTACTAGGGGACGAAAAACTGTTTTTT. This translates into CASSLLGDEKLFF.

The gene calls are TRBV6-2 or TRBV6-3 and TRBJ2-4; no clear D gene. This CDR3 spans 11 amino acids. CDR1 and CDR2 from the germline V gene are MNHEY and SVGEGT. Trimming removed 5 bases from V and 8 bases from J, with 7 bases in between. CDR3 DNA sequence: TGTGCCAGCAGTAGGATGGACATTCAGTACTTC. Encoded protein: CASSRMDIQYF.

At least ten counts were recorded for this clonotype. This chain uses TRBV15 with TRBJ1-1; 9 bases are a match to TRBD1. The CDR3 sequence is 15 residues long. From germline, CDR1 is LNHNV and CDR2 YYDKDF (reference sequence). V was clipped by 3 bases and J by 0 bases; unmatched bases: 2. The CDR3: CATSRDRGLNTEAFF. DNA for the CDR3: TGTGCCACCAGCAGGGACAGGGGTCTGAACACTGAAGCTTTCTTT.

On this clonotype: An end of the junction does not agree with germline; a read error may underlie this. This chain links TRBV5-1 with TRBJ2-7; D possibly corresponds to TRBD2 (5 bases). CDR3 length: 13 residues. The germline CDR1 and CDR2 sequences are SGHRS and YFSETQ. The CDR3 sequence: CASKRQNFYEQHF. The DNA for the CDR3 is TGCGCCAGCAAGCGGCAGAACTTCTACGAGCAGCACTTC.

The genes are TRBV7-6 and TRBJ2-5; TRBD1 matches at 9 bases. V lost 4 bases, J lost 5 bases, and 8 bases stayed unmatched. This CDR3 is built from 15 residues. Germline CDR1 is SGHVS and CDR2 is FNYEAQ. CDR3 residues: CASSSTGGTRETQYF. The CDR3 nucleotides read TGTGCCAGCAGCTCCACAGGGGGCACCCGGGAGACCCAGTACTTC.

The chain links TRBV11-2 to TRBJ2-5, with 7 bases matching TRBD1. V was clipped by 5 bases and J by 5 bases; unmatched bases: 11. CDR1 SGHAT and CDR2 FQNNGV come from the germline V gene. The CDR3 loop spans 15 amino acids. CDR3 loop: CASSSLKGQIETQYF. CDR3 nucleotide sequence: TGTGCCAGCAGCAGCCTAAAGGGACAGATCGAGACCCAGTACTTC. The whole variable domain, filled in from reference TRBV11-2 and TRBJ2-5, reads EAGVAQSPRYKIIEKRQSVAFWCNPISGHATLYWYQQILGQGPKLLIQFQNNGVVDDSQLPKDRFSAERLKGVDSTLKIQPAKLEDSAVYLCASSSLKGQIETQYFGPGTRLLVL.

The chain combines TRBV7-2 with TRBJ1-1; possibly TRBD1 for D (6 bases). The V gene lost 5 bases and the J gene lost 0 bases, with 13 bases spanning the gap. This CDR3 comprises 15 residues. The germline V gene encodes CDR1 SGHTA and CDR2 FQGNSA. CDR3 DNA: TGTGCCAGCAGCCCTTGGGGGGGCATGAACACTGAAGCTTTCTTT. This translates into CASSPWGGMNTEAFF.

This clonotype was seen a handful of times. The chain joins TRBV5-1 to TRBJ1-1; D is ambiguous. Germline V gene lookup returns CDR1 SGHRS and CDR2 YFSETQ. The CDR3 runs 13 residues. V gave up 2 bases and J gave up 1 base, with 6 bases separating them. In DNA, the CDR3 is TGCGCCAGCAGCTTTGACAAGAACACTGAAGCTTTCTTT. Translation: CASSFDKNTEAFF.

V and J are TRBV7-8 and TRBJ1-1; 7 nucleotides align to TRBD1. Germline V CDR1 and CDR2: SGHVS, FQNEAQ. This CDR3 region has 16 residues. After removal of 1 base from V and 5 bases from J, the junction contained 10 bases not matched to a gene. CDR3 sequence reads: CASSLGVRGRDTEAFF. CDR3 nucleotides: TGTGCCAGCAGCTTAGGGGTGAGGGGGCGCGATACTGAAGCTTTCTTT.

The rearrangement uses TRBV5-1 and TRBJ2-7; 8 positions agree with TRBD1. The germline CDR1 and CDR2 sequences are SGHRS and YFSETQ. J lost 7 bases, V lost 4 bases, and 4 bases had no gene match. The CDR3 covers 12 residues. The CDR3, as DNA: TGCGCCAGCAGCCAACAGGGGGGTGAGCAGTACTTC. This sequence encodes CASSQQGGEQYF.

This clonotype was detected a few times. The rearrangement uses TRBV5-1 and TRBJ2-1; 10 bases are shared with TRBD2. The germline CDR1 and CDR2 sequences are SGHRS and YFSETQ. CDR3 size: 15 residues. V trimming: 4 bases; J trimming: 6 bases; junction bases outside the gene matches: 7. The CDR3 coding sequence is TGCGCCAGCAGCCTCTCCAGCGGGGGGGCCAATGAGCAGTTCTTC. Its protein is CASSLSSGGANEQFF.